The 9 T cell receptor beta chains presented below share a single source sample, sequenced in a study of Tregs in tolerant kidney transplant recipients. Repertoires were generated with immunoSEQ multiplex PCR, while TCRdb's copy carries only in-frame clones and drops some. This table holds over 60,000 clones, approximately 91% found once. The source was CD4+ T cells from blood, collected before the transplant. The receptor source for this set is a human donor who received a combined kidney and bone marrow transplant.

This chain joins TRBV7-9 and TRBJ2-2; 7 nucleotides line up with TRBD1. The germline V gene encodes CDR1 SEHNR and CDR2 FQNEAQ (reference sequence). Trimming cost V 5 bases and J 3 bases; bases outside gene matches: 6. The CDR3 consists of 15 residues. CDR3 amino acids: CASSLTGPDTGELFF. CDR3 bases: TGTGCCAGCAGCCTGACAGGGCCTGACACCGGGGAGCTGTTTTTT.

This clone was observed once. The chain has TRBV6-5 and TRBJ2-7; 11 nucleotides line up with TRBD2. This CDR3 comprises 15 residues. CDR1 is MNHEY and CDR2 is SVGAGI in the germline V gene. V dropped 4 bases and J dropped 2; count of bases not matched to a gene: 4. CDR3 sequence: CASSSGTSGTYEQYF. CDR3 nucleotide sequence: TGTGCCAGCAGTTCCGGGACTAGCGGTACCTACGAGCAGTACTTC.

J is TRBJ2-3 and V is TRBV5-4; 11 nucleotides line up with TRBD2. The junction had 10 bases not matched to a gene; V was cut back by 2 bases and J by 2 bases. CDR3 size: 18 residues. Germline CDR1 reads SGHNT; CDR2 reads YYREEE (reference sequence). Here the CDR3 DNA reads TGTGCCAGCAGCTTAGGGACTAGCGGCAGGACGTTCACAGATACGCAGTATTTT. This gives the protein CASSLGTSGRTFTDTQYF.

The rearrangement joins TRBV27 to TRBJ1-4; 7 bases map to TRBD1. The V and J ends lost 6 bases and 7 bases, in that order; junction bases with no gene match: 8. The germline V gene has CDR1 MNHEY and CDR2 SMNVEV (reference sequence). This CDR3 has 14 residues. The CDR3, as DNA: TGTGCCAGCAGCCCGACAGGGTGGGGTGAAAAACTGTTTTTT. Translating gives CASSPTGWGEKLFF.

This chain links TRBV4-1 with TRBJ1-5; TRBD1 agrees at 8 bases. CDR3 length: 17 residues. The germline gives CDR1 MGHRA, CDR2 YSYEKL. V lost 0 bases and J lost 1; bases outside the gene matches: 5. The chain's CDR3 is CASSQDQQGGSNQPQHF. The CDR3 region has the DNA TGCGCCAGCAGCCAAGACCAACAGGGGGGGAGCAATCAGCCCCAGCATTTT.

V usage is TRBV30 and J usage is TRBJ2-5; D remains unclear. V lost 1 base to trimming and J lost 5 bases, with 8 bases between them. The germline V gene has CDR1 GTSNPN and CDR2 SVGIG (reference sequence). CDR3 length equals 12 residues. This CDR3 reads CAWSGSRETQYF. CDR3 nucleotide sequence: TGTGCCTGGAGTGGGTCCCGGGAGACCCAGTACTTC.

J is TRBJ2-5 and V is TRBV4-1; TRBD2 matches 8 bases. Germline values: CDR1 MGHRA, CDR2 YSYEKL. The V and J ends lost 1 base and 6 bases, in that order; junction bases with no gene match: 13. The CDR3 contains 17 residues. CDR3 sequence: CASSQALRAGDRQTQYF. The CDR3 DNA follows: TGCGCCAGCAGCCAAGCTCTTCGAGCGGGAGATAGACAGACCCAGTACTTC.

The gene calls are TRBV7-2 and TRBJ2-7; 8 bases line up with TRBD2. Germline lookup yields CDR1 SGHTA and CDR2 FQGNSA. J gave up 6 bases and V 1 base, and 17 bases lay outside the gene matches. This CDR3 is built from 18 residues. CDR3 DNA sequence: TGTGCCAGCAGCTTAGGTTCGGGCGGGAGGTCAAGTCGGTCCGAGCAGTACTTC. Protein sequence: CASSLGSGGRSSRSEQYF. Looking up the rest from reference TRBV7-2 and TRBJ2-7 gives the full variable domain: GAGVSQSPSNKVTEKGKDVELRCDPISGHTALYWYRQSLGQGLEFLIYFQGNSAPDKSGLPSDRFSAERTGGSVSTLTIQRTQQEDSAVYLCASSLGSGGRSSRSEQYFGPGTRLTVT.

V usage is TRBV27 and J usage is TRBJ2-7; D uncertain. The V end was cut by 5 bases, the J end by 4 bases, with 15 bases between. Germline V lookup: CDR1 MNHEY, CDR2 SMNVEV (reference sequence). CDR3 length: 14 amino acids. Here the CDR3 reads CASSLSETLYEQYF. The CDR3, as DNA: TGTGCCAGCAGTCTCTCGGAGACTCTTTACGAGCAGTACTTC.